The 4 T cell receptor beta chains reported below all come from one sample, sequenced in a study of T cells in women clearing cervical HPV infection. Sequenced by immunoSEQ multiplex PCR; TCRdb stores in-frame clones only, minus some. Found here are around 31,000 clones; the top ten clones hold 18%. The sequenced sample consisted of blood buffy coat. Every receptor here comes from a woman between 18 and 69 years old with a cervical HPV16 infection that either progressed to CIN3+ or cleared (not recorded which).

Comments on this clone: A read error may account for a junction end that differs from germline. The DNA ends 3 residues before the CDR3 does, and the rest of the CDR3 is filled in from the germline J gene. The identical CDR3 is also encoded by other nucleotide sequences in the sample. This sequence joins TRBV18 and TRBJ1-3; possible D gene TRBD1, 6 bases. Germline CDR1 is KGHSH and CDR2 is LQKENI. The CDR3 sequence is 16 residues long. CDR3 in amino acids: CASSPRGQSPGNTIYF. CDR3 bases read: TGTGCCAGCTCACCTCGCGGACAGAGCCCTGGAAACACA.

About this clone: The CDR3 end lies 3 residues beyond the end of the read and is filled in from the germline J gene. The rearrangement links TRBV6-1 to TRBJ2-5; 8 bases are shared with TRBD1. CDR3 size: 14 residues. CDR1 and CDR2 (germline): MNHNS, SASEGT. V gave up 1 base and J gave up 5 bases; unmatched junction bases: 3. The CDR3 loop reads CASSEGGQEETQYF. Partial CDR3 DNA: TGTGCCAGCAGTGAAGGGGGACAGGAGGAGACC.

Details on this clone: With the read ending 3 residues before the CDR3 end, the germline J gene is used to fill in that end. This chain connects TRBV5-1 to TRBJ2-5; unclear D gene. Germline V gene sequence: CDR1 SGHRS, CDR2 YFSETQ. The CDR3 is 15 residues long. The V end lost 4 bases, the J end lost 5 bases, and 18 bases lay between the germline ends. Incomplete CDR3 DNA: TGCGCCAGCAGCCCCCGAGCCTCGGGTAGGGAGACC. Its translation is CASSPRASGRET. The CDR3 in its entirety is CASSPRASGRETQYF.

In the case of this clone: The read terminates 3 residues before the CDR3 end, so the remaining end is supplied by the germline J gene. The V and J genes are TRBV6-1 and TRBJ2-1; 7 bases match TRBD2. The CDR3 loop spans 17 amino acids. Trimming at V came to 2 bases and at J to 0 bases, leaving 7 bases not matched to a gene. The germline V gene has CDR1 MNHNS and CDR2 SASEGT. The CDR3 reads CASSEFAGGSSYNEQFF. The sequenced part of the CDR3 DNA is TGTGCCAGCAGTGAATTTGCCGGGGGGAGCTCCTACAATGAG.